The 13 T cell receptor beta chains reported below all come from one sample, sequenced in a study of shared clonotypes between healthy human individuals. The method was immunoSEQ multiplex PCR; TCRdb's version includes in-frame clones alone and lacks a portion of them. This table has approximately 980,000 clones, approximately 80% appearing once. Sequenced sample: memory CD4+ T cells sorted from blood. The subset: CD45RA-negative fraction. The origin of the receptors is a man aged 18-30 years in good health.

V usage is TRBV7-3 and J usage is TRBJ2-7; possibly TRBD1 for D (8 bases). Germline V lookup: CDR1 SGHTA, CDR2 FQGTGA. With 5 bases removed from V and 5 bases from J, the gap between germline ends came to 13 bases. This CDR3 spans 13 amino acids. The chain's CDR3 is CASSQQGGNEQYF. In DNA form, the CDR3 reads TGTGCCAGCAGCCAACAGGGGGGGAACGAGCAGTACTTC. The whole variable domain, filled in from reference TRBV7-3 and TRBJ2-7, reads GAGVSQTPSNKVTEKGKYVELRCDPISGHTALYWYRQSLGQGPEFLIYFQGTGAADDSGLPNDRFFAVRPEGSVSTLKIQRTERGDSAVYLCASSQQGGNEQYFGPGTRLTVT.

The CDR3 nucleotides are TGTGCCAGCAGGGGGAGCTGGGGATTGGGTGAAGCTTTCTTT. This translates into CASRGSWGLGEAFF. V usage is TRBV27 and J usage is TRBJ1-1; D is uncertain. Germline V gives CDR1 MNHEY, CDR2 SMNVEV (reference sequence). Trimming cost V 6 bases and J 7 bases, with 18 bases left between them. This CDR3 contains 14 residues.

The chain couples TRBV6-5 to TRBJ2-7, with 10 bases aligning to TRBD1. J gave up 6 bases and V 4 bases, and 3 bases lay outside the gene matches. Germline V lookup: CDR1 MNHEY, CDR2 SVGAGI. The CDR3 sequence is 13 residues long. CDR3 sequence: CASSSGTGAEQYF. The CDR3 DNA sequence: TGTGCCAGCAGTTCCGGGACAGGGGCCGAGCAGTACTTC.

This clone was found a few times. This chain connects TRBV30 to TRBJ1-1; no clear D. This CDR3 spans 12 amino acids. V was trimmed by 2 bases and J by 7 bases, leaving 11 bases between them. The germline V gene encodes CDR1 GTSNPN and CDR2 SVGIG (reference sequence). CDR3 residues: CAWSQVVGEAFF. The CDR3 region has the DNA TGTGCCTGGAGTCAAGTTGTGGGTGAAGCTTTCTTT.

As for this clone: The sample has other DNA sequences that encode this CDR3 too. J is TRBJ2-7 and V is TRBV2; TRBD1 might be the D (5 bases). This CDR3 has 12 residues. The germline V gene has CDR1 SNHLY and CDR2 FYNNEI. The germline V and J ends were trimmed by 7 bases and 2 bases, with 9 bases remaining between them. CDR3 loop: CASKRGTYEQYF. CDR3 bases: TGTGCCAGCAAAAGGGGTACCTACGAGCAGTACTTC.

The chain carries TRBV4-1 and TRBJ2-1; D is undetermined. Deletions cut 1 base from V and 8 bases from J, with 9 bases between. Germline-derived CDR1 and CDR2 are MGHRA and YSYEKL. The length of the CDR3 is 13 residues. The CDR3 is CASSQVIRDEQFF. The CDR3 DNA reads TGCGCCAGCAGCCAAGTAATCCGAGATGAGCAGTTCTTC.

This chain connects TRBV28 to TRBJ1-1; weak D call: TRBD1 (5 bases). Germline CDR1 is MDHEN and CDR2 is SYDVKM. The CDR3 is made up of 12 amino acids. The V end was cut by 10 bases, the J end by 1 base, with 10 bases between. Here the CDR3 DNA reads TGTGCCATACAGGCGGAGAACACTGAAGCTTTCTTT. It codes for CAIQAENTEAFF.

V is TRBV5-1 and J is TRBJ2-7; no firm D call. Germline CDR1 SGHRS, CDR2 YFSETQ. The CDR3 is made up of 14 amino acids. V was pared by 0 bases and J by 2 bases, with 9 bases between. CDR3 loop: CASSLDARTYEQYF. In nucleotides, the CDR3 is TGCGCCAGCAGCTTGGATGCGAGAACCTACGAGCAGTACTTC.

The chain joins TRBV7-2 to TRBJ2-7; D assignment may be TRBD1 or TRBD2 (5 bases each). This CDR3 has 14 amino acids. V gave up 5 bases and J gave up 3 bases, with 14 bases separating them. Germline V gives CDR1 SGHTA, CDR2 FQGNSA. DNA for the CDR3: TGTGCCAGCAGCACTGGGACGGGATACTACGAGCAGTACTTC. Protein sequence: CASSTGTGYYEQYF.

This sequence joins TRBV30 and TRBJ2-2, with D hard to call. Germline lookup yields CDR1 GTSNPN and CDR2 SVGIG (reference sequence). This CDR3 has 14 amino acids. V was clipped by 1 base and J by 6 bases, with 12 bases between them. Here the CDR3 reads CAWSESRGAGELFF. As DNA, the CDR3 is TGTGCCTGGAGTGAGTCTCGAGGCGCCGGGGAGCTGTTTTTT.

The genes are TRBV19 and TRBJ2-7, with D unresolved. V was shortened by 6 bases and J by 12 bases, with 15 bases between the two germline ends. The CDR3 contains 11 residues. Germline-derived CDR1 and CDR2 are LNHDA and SQIVND (reference sequence). The CDR3 loop is CASRNGQRWYF. In DNA form, the CDR3 reads TGTGCCAGTAGAAATGGGCAACGATGGTACTTC. The full variable domain, in which reference TRBV19 and TRBJ2-7 provide the parts outside the CDR3, is DGGITQSPKYLFRKEGQNVTLSCEQNLNHDAMYWYRQDPGQGLRLIYYSQIVNDFQKGDIAEGYSVSREKKESFPLTVTSAQKNPTAFYLCASRNGQRWYFGPGTRLTVT.

This chain uses TRBV2 with TRBJ2-7; D is ambiguous. Trimming removed 11 bases at V and 4 bases at J, with 12 bases between. CDR1 is SNHLY, CDR2 FYNNEI, per germline. The CDR3 covers 11 residues. The CDR3 loop reads CAGREGYEQYF. Written as DNA, the CDR3 is TGTGCCGGAAGGGAAGGGTACGAGCAGTACTTC.

This chain uses TRBV7-9 with TRBJ1-6; D is ambiguous. V was trimmed by 5 bases and J by 10 bases, leaving 18 bases between them. Germline V gives CDR1 SEHNR, CDR2 FQNEAQ (reference sequence). CDR3 length: 15 residues. CDR3 sequence: CASSPTGGSRSPLHF. In DNA, the CDR3 is TGTGCCAGCAGCCCTACTGGCGGGAGTAGGTCACCCCTCCACTTT.